Below, one T cell receptor beta chain is given with its context. The authors' processing: Cell counts per sample came from amplifying reference gene primers. Profiling relied on immunoSEQ multiplex PCR, and the TCRdb table lists in-frame clones only, not all of them. That table gives V, J and clone size, and the DNA gave D and trimming. The repertoire consists of some 180,000 clones, with more than 65% occurring once and the leading ten covering 9.5% to 13%. Trimming removed 1 base at V and 0 bases at J, with 10 bases between. This CDR3 spans 16 amino acids. The germline CDR1 and CDR2 sequences are SEHNR and FQNEAQ (reference sequence). The data originate from a study of blood T cell repertoires in COVID-19. Turning to the study itself: The origin of the acute and convalescent COVID-19 samples was the United States, Italy and Spain. Sources were T cells, B-cell-depleted T cells, or PBMCs; the material itself was cDNA or gDNA.

The chain recombines TRBV7-9 with TRBJ1-3, with unresolved D. Material for sequencing was peripheral blood. The TCR sequence derives from a man between 65 and 85 years old with active or convalescent COVID-19. This chain's CDR3 is CASSLGSGFSGNTIYF. CDR3 sequence (DNA): TGTGCCAGCAGCTTAGGCAGCGGGTTCTCTGGAAACACCATATATTTT.